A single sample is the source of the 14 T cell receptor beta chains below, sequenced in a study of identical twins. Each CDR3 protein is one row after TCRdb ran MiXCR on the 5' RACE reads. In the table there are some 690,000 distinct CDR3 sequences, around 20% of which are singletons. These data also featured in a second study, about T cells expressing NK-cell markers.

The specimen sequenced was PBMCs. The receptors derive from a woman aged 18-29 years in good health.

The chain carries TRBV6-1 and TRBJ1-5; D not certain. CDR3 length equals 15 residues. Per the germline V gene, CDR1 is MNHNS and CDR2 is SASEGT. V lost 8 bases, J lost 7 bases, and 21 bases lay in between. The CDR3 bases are TGTGCCAGCGTAGAGCGGTGGAACGGCCCGCAGCCCCAGCATTTT. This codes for CASVERWNGPQPQHF.

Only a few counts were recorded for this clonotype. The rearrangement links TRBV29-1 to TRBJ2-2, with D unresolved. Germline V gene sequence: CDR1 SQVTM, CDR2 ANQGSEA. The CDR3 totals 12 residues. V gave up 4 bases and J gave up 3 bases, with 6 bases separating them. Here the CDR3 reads CSVGRYTGELFF. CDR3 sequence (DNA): TGCAGCGTTGGAAGATACACCGGGGAGCTGTTTTTT.

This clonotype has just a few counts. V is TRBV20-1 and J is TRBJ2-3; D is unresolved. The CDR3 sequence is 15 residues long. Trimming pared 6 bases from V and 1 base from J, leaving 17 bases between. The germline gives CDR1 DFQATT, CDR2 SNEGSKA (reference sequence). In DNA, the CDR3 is TGCAGTGCGGAAGGAACCGCCAGGCGCACAGATACGCAGTATTTT. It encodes CSAEGTARRTDTQYF.

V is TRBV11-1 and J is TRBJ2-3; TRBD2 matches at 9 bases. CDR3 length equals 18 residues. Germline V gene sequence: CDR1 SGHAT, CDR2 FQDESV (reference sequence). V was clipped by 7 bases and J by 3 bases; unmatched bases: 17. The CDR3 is CASTPPEAAGGTTDTQYF. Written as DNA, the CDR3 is TGTGCCAGCACCCCACCTGAGGCAGCGGGAGGTACGACAGATACGCAGTATTTT.

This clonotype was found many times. CDR3 sequence: CSANQDRGDYGYTF. CDR3 in DNA: TGCAGTGCTAACCAGGACAGGGGGGACTATGGCTACACCTTC. This sequence joins TRBV20-1 and TRBJ1-2; TRBD1 agrees at 10 bases. The CDR3 runs 14 residues. Germline assignment: CDR1 DFQATT and CDR2 SNEGSKA (reference sequence). V trimming: 4 bases; J trimming: 3 bases; junction bases outside the gene matches: 5.

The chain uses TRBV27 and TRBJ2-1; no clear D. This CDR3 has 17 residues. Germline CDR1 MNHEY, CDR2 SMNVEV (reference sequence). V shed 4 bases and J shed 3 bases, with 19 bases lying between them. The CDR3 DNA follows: TGTGCCAGCAGTTCCAATGCCGGTAGGGCCCACTACAATGAGCAGTTCTTC. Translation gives CASSSNAGRAHYNEQFF.

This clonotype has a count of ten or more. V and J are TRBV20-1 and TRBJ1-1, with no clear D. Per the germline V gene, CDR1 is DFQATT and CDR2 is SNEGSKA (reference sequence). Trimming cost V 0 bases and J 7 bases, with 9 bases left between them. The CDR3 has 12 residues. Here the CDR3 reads CSARDSGVEAFF. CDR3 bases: TGCAGTGCTAGAGATTCGGGAGTTGAAGCTTTCTTT.

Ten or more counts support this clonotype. CDR3 amino acids: CASSLDRGSFYGYTF. The CDR3 DNA is TGTGCCAGCAGTCTCGACAGGGGATCCTTCTATGGCTACACCTTC. V and J are TRBV12-3 or TRBV12-4 and TRBJ1-2; 8 nucleotides agree with TRBD1. The CDR3 spans 15 residues. V lost 5 bases, J lost 4 bases, and 9 bases stayed unmatched.

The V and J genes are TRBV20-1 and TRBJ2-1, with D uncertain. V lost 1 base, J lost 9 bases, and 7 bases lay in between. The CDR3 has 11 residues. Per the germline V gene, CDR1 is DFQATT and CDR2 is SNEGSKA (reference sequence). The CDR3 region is CSARVVVEQFF. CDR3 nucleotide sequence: TGCAGTGCTAGAGTAGTTGTTGAGCAGTTCTTC.

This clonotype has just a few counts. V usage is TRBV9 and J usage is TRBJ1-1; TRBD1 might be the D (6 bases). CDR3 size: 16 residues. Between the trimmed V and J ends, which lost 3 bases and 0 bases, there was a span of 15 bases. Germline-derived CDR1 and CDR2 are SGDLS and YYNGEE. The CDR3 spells CASSGRDTNLNTEAFF. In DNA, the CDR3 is TGTGCCAGCAGCGGACGGGACACCAACCTGAACACTGAAGCTTTCTTT.

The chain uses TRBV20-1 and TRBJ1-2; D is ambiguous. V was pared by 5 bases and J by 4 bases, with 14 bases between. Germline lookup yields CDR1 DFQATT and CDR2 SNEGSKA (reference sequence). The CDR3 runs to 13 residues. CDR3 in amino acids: CSAPVGVIYGYTF. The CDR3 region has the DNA TGCAGTGCTCCCGTGGGAGTCATCTATGGCTACACCTTC.

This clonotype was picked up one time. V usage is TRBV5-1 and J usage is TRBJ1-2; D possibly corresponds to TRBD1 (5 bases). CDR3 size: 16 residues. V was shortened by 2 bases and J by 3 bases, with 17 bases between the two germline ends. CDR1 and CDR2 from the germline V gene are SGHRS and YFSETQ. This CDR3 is CASSFLPNGGDYGYTF. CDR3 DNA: TGCGCCAGCAGCTTTCTACCTAACGGGGGGGACTATGGCTACACCTTC. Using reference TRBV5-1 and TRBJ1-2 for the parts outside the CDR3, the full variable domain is KAGVTQTPRYLIKTRGQQVTLSCSPISGHRSVSWYQQTPGQGLQFLFEYFSETQRNKGNFPGRFSGRQFSNSRSEMNVSTLELGDSALYLCASSFLPNGGDYGYTFGSGTRLTVV.

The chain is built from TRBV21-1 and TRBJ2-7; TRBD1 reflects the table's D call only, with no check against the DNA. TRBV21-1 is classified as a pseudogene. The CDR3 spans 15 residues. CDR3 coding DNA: TGTGCCAGCAGCAAGGACAAGCAGGGGTCGGGCGAGCAGTACTTC. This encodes CASSKDKQGSGEQYF.

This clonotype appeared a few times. CDR3 bases: TGCAGTGCCAAGGGCAGTTTATACGAGCAGTACTTC. Translating it yields CSAKGSLYEQYF. The chain employs TRBV20-1 and TRBJ2-7; D uncertain. Germline loops: CDR1 DFQATT, CDR2 SNEGSKA (reference sequence). The CDR3 is made up of 12 amino acids. V was shortened by 6 bases and J by 4 bases, with 13 bases between the two germline ends.